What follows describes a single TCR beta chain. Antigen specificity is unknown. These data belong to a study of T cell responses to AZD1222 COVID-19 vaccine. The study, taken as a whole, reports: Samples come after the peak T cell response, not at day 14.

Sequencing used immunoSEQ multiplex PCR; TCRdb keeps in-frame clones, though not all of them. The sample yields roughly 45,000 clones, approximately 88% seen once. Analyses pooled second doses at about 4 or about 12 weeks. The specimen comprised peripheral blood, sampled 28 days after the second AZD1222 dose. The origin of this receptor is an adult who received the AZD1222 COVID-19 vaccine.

CDR3: CASSRQGVGKLFF. Written as DNA, the CDR3 is TGTGCCAGCAGCCGTCAGGGGGTCGGAAAACTGTTTTTT. The chain is built from TRBV27 and TRBJ1-4, with 7 bases lining up with TRBD1. With V trimmed by 6 bases and J by 10 bases, 8 bases remained unmatched. In germline, CDR1 is MNHEY, CDR2 SMNVEV (reference sequence). The CDR3 covers 13 residues.